Shown below are 19 T cell receptor beta chains from a single sample sequenced in a study of T-cell reconstitution after alpha-beta-depleted transplantation in children (dated by TCRdb to 2016 to 2017). The sample's treatment or condition label is to be understood as: allogeneic hematopoietic cell transplantation with graft depleted of TCRalphabeta T cells and CD19 B cells. The library came from PCR. Sequencing took place on an Illumina HiSeq 2500. TCR library preparation used molecular barcoding, with unique molecular identifiers applied to normalize quantification of the TCRbeta repertoire. TCRdb handled the public reads itself, with Q25 trimming in fastp and clone calling in MiXCR, and kept productive beta chains. Every distinct CDR3 protein forms one entry, paired with its most common genes and DNA. For this sample there are about 980,000 distinct CDR3 sequences; roughly 29% appear just once. The ten largest clones represent more than 25% of the sample.

The specimen comprised PBMCs, mostly from graft donor cells, sampled 360 days after TCRalphabeta/CD19-depleted stem cell transplant. These TCRs come from a boy in the first two years of life who had a stem cell transplant for SCID, so the T cells may come from the graft donor.

The chain recombines TRBV5-5 with TRBJ1-6; TRBD1 agrees at 9 bases. Germline values: CDR1 SGHKS, CDR2 YYEKEE (reference sequence). The CDR3 contains 16 residues. Unmatched junction bases numbered 6, after V lost 1 base and J lost 7 bases. CDR3 sequence: CASSLLLGQGNSPLHF. CDR3 sequence (DNA): TGTGCCAGCAGCTTGCTCCTCGGACAGGGGAATTCACCCCTCCACTTT.

This chain links TRBV5-5 with TRBJ1-1; D gene unclear. Germline assignment: CDR1 SGHKS and CDR2 YYEKEE (reference sequence). V shed 3 bases and J shed 2 bases, with 14 bases lying between them. The CDR3 spans 15 residues. CDR3 in amino acids: CASSYWKVSNTEAFF. The CDR3 DNA reads as TGTGCCAGCAGCTATTGGAAGGTTTCCAACACTGAAGCTTTCTTT.

The chain joins TRBV15 to TRBJ2-5, with D unresolved. The CDR3 contains 12 residues. The V and J ends lost 8 bases and 5 bases respectively, with 12 bases between them. Germline-derived CDR1 and CDR2 are LNHNV and YYDKDF (reference sequence). The CDR3 region is CATSWNLETQYF. For the CDR3, the DNA is TGTGCCACCTCTTGGAATCTGGAGACCCAGTACTTC.

This clonotype was seen only a few times. J is TRBJ2-3 and V is TRBV30; TRBD2 matches 16 bases. This CDR3 region has 18 residues. With 5 bases clipped from V and 6 bases from J, the junction kept 14 bases outside the gene matches. Germline values: CDR1 GTSNPN, CDR2 SVGIG (reference sequence). The CDR3 DNA reads as TGTGCCTGGGCCGGGACTAGCGGGGGGGCGTATTCCCCCGATACGCAGTATTTT. Amino acid sequence: CAWAGTSGGAYSPDTQYF. Together with reference TRBV30 and TRBJ2-3, the CDR3 gives the full variable domain: SQTIHQWPATLVQPVGSPLSLECTVEGTSNPNLYWYRQAAGRGLQLLFYSVGIGQISSEVPQNLSASRPQDRQFILSSKKLLLSDSGFYLCAWAGTSGGAYSPDTQYFGPGTRLTVL.

V and J are TRBV7-2 and TRBJ2-2; perhaps TRBD2 as D (6 bases). Germline CDR1 reads SGHTA; CDR2 reads FQGNSA. V lost 5 bases and J lost 2, with 15 bases in between. CDR3 length equals 16 residues. The CDR3 coding sequence is TGTGCCAGCAGCCCGCCGGGACTTGTTAACACCGGGGAGCTGTTTTTT. It translates to CASSPPGLVNTGELFF.

This clonotype was observed a few times. V gene TRBV12-3 or TRBV12-4 combines with J gene TRBJ2-2; D remains unclear. The CDR3 contains 13 residues. V lost 6 bases to trimming and J lost 4 bases, with 9 bases between them. The CDR3 loop is CASRSDGTGELFF. Written as DNA, the CDR3 is TGTGCCAGCAGGTCCGACGGCACCGGGGAGCTGTTTTTT.

This clonotype showed up just a few times. The chain joins TRBV28 to TRBJ1-2; D is undetermined. V was clipped by 1 base and J by 7 bases, with 19 bases between them. This CDR3 is 16 amino acids long. CDR1 and CDR2 (germline): MDHEN, SYDVKM. This CDR3 reads CASSLYGFGQAPGYTF. DNA of the CDR3: TGTGCCAGCAGTTTATACGGTTTCGGTCAGGCCCCTGGCTACACCTTC.

This clonotype appeared a few times. The V gene is TRBV12-3 or TRBV12-4, the J gene TRBJ2-1, with D possibly being TRBD1 or TRBD2 (5 bases each). The CDR3 totals 15 residues. The V gene lost 6 bases and the J gene lost 2 bases, with 14 bases spanning the gap. The CDR3 loop reads CASSPRDGPYNEQFF. The CDR3 DNA sequence: TGTGCCAGCAGCCCCCGGGACGGCCCCTACAATGAGCAGTTCTTC.

CDR3 sequence (DNA): TGTGCCAGCAGTGTTATATGGCCGGGGGGGCTCACTGAAGCTTTCTTT. It codes for CASSVIWPGGLTEAFF. The V call is TRBV28, the J call TRBJ1-1; D perhaps matches TRBD1 (6 bases). Germline lookup yields CDR1 MDHEN and CDR2 SYDVKM. Trimming shortened V by 5 bases and J by 4 bases, and 20 bases separated the two germline ends. The CDR3 runs 16 residues.

Worth noting for this clonotype: An end of the junction does not agree with germline; a read error may underlie this. The rearrangement joins TRBV12-3 or TRBV12-4 to TRBJ2-1; perhaps TRBD2 as D (6 bases). The CDR3 loop spans 17 amino acids. The CDR3 region has the DNA TGTGCCAGCAGTACCCCCCCGGACGGGACTCACTACGATGAGCAGTTCTTC. Its protein product is CASSTPPDGTHYDEQFF.

The V gene is TRBV11-2, the J gene TRBJ2-3; 7 bases align to TRBD2. J was trimmed by 4 bases and V by 8 bases; bases with no gene match: 3. The CDR3 has 12 amino acids. The germline CDR1 and CDR2 sequences are SGHAT and FQNNGV. CDR3 sequence reads: CASGGEADTQYF. The CDR3 coding sequence is TGTGCCAGCGGGGGGGAAGCAGATACGCAGTATTTT.

This clonotype was seen repeatedly, ten times or more. The chain links TRBV19 to TRBJ2-1; unclear D gene. Per germline, CDR1 LNHDA and CDR2 SQIVND (reference sequence). This CDR3 region has 14 residues. The V gene lost 1 base and the J gene lost 7 bases, with 11 bases spanning the gap. The CDR3 reads CASSIGVQTNEQFF. The CDR3 DNA is TGTGCCAGTAGTATAGGCGTTCAGACGAATGAGCAGTTCTTC.

The chain combines TRBV7-2 with TRBJ2-3, with TRBD2 identical over 12 bases. This CDR3 spans 15 amino acids. In germline, CDR1 is SGHTA, CDR2 FQGNSA. The J segment lost 7 bases and the V segment lost 5 bases, leaving 7 bases of the junction unmatched. In DNA, the CDR3 is TGTGCCAGCAGCATTGGACTAGCGGGGCCGAATACGCAGTATTTT. This encodes CASSIGLAGPNTQYF.

On this clonotype: One base away lies a much larger clone, so this may be a sequencing read error. Without the conserved terminal phenylalanine or tryptophan, this CDR3 likely stems from a read error. The V and J genes are TRBV28 and TRBJ1-1; a possible D gene is TRBD1 (6 bases). The CDR3 loop spans 13 amino acids. V gave up 7 bases and J gave up 6 bases, with 15 bases separating them. Germline V CDR1 and CDR2: MDHEN, SYDVKM. DNA of the CDR3: TGTGCCAGCATGCCCGGGGGGGCCGCTGAAGCTTTCTAT. It yields the protein CASMPGGAAEAFY.

The chain recombines TRBV2 with TRBJ2-3, with D hard to call. Deletions cut 6 bases from V and 2 bases from J, with 15 bases between. The CDR3 length is 15 residues. Germline values: CDR1 SNHLY, CDR2 FYNNEI. CDR3 bases: TGTGCCAGCAGCGTGGACGGATTTTACACAGATACGCAGTATTTT. Residues: CASSVDGFYTDTQYF.

This clonotype has only a few counts. V and J are TRBV20-1 and TRBJ2-3; the D call may be TRBD1 or TRBD2 (5 bases each). The V end was cut by 5 bases, the J end by 5 bases, with 14 bases between. The CDR3 runs 13 residues. From germline, CDR1 is DFQATT and CDR2 SNEGSKA (reference sequence). This chain's CDR3 is CSAGDRVLDTQYF. Here the CDR3 DNA reads TGCAGTGCTGGGGACCGAGTCCTAGATACGCAGTATTTT.

This chain links TRBV28 with TRBJ1-2; no definite D call. Germline CDR1 and CDR2: MDHEN and SYDVKM. V lost 1 base to trimming and J lost 2 bases, with 5 bases between them. The CDR3 runs 13 residues. CDR3 in DNA: TGTGCCAGCAGTTTATTTTCGAACTATGGCTACACCTTC. Protein sequence: CASSLFSNYGYTF.

This clonotype came up a few times. CDR3 region: CSARGFGPANTGELFF. The CDR3 DNA reads TGCAGTGCTAGAGGGTTCGGCCCCGCGAACACCGGGGAGCTGTTTTTT. The chain combines TRBV20-1 with TRBJ2-2; D unresolved. Trimming took 1 base from V and 0 from J, leaving 12 bases between them. Germline V CDR1 and CDR2: DFQATT, SNEGSKA (reference sequence). CDR3 size: 16 residues.

V gene TRBV5-1 combines with J gene TRBJ1-1; a possible D gene is TRBD1 (6 bases). Trimming left V 3 bases short and J 5 bases short, with 14 bases between. The CDR3 has 14 amino acids. The germline V gene encodes CDR1 SGHRS and CDR2 YFSETQ. CDR3 nucleotide sequence: TGCGCCAGCAGCTCCCCAGGGGAAAGGACTGAAGCTTTCTTT. Amino acids: CASSSPGERTEAFF.